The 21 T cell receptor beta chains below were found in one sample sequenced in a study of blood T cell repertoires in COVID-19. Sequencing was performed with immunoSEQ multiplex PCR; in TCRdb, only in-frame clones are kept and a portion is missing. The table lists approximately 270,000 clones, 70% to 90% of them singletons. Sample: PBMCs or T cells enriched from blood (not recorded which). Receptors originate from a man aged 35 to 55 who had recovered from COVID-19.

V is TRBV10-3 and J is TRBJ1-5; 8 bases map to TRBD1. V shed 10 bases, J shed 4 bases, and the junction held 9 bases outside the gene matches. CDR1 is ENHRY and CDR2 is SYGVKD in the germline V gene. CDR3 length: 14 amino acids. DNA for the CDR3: TGTGCCACTCACCAACAGGGGGAAAATCAGCCCCAGCATTTT. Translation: CATHQQGENQPQHF.

CDR3 in amino acids: CASSYEGTEAFF. CDR3 DNA sequence: TGTGCCAGCAGTTACGAGGGAACTGAAGCTTTCTTT. The V and J genes are TRBV6-2 or TRBV6-3 and TRBJ1-1; D call uncertain. With 2 bases removed from V and 5 bases from J, the gap between germline ends came to 6 bases. From germline, CDR1 is MNHEY and CDR2 SVGEGT. The CDR3 sequence is 12 residues long.

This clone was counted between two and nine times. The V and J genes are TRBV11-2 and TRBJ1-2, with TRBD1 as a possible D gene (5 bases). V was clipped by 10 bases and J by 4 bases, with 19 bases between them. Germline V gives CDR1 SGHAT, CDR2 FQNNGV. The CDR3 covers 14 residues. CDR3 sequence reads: CATRESGHLYGYTF. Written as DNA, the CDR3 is TGTGCCACCAGAGAATCCGGACACCTCTATGGCTACACCTTC.

In nucleotides, the CDR3 is TGCGCCAGCAGCTACACCGGGACTAGCGGGAAATCGATATATGAGCAGTTCTTC. Amino acid sequence: CASSYTGTSGKSIYEQFF. The chain combines TRBV5-1 with TRBJ2-1; 13 positions match TRBD2. The CDR3 consists of 18 residues. V lost 3 bases, J lost 8 bases, and 14 bases stayed unmatched. Germline lookup yields CDR1 SGHRS and CDR2 YFSETQ. The whole variable domain, filled in from reference TRBV5-1 and TRBJ2-1, reads KAGVTQTPRYLIKTRGQQVTLSCSPISGHRSVSWYQQTPGQGLQFLFEYFSETQRNKGNFPGRFSGRQFSNSRSEMNVSTLELGDSALYLCASSYTGTSGKSIYEQFFGPGTRLTVL.

The DNA of the CDR3 is TGTGCCAGTAGTATAGGGAGGAGCTCCTACGAGCAGTACTTC. Amino acids: CASSIGRSSYEQYF. The rearrangement uses TRBV19 and TRBJ2-7; D perhaps matches TRBD2 (5 bases). The length of the CDR3 is 14 residues. Germline V CDR1 and CDR2: LNHDA, SQIVND (reference sequence). V was shortened by 1 base and J by 0 bases, with 7 bases between the two germline ends. The full variable domain, its missing parts supplied by reference TRBV19 and TRBJ2-7, is DGGITQSPKYLFRKEGQNVTLSCEQNLNHDAMYWYRQDPGQGLRLIYYSQIVNDFQKGDIAEGYSVSREKKESFPLTVTSAQKNPTAFYLCASSIGRSSYEQYFGPGTRLTVT.

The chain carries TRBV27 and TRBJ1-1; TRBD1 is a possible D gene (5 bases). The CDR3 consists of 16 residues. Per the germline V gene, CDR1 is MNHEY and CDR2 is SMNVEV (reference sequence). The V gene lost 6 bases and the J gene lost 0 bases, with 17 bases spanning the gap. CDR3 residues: CASRPRGTQMNTEAFF. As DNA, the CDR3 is TGTGCCAGCAGACCAAGGGGCACCCAAATGAACACTGAAGCTTTCTTT.

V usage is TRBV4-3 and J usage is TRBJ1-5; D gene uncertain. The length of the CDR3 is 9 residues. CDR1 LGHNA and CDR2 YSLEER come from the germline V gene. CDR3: CPPRSPQHF. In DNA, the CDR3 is TGCCCTCCTCGGTCGCCCCAGCATTTT.

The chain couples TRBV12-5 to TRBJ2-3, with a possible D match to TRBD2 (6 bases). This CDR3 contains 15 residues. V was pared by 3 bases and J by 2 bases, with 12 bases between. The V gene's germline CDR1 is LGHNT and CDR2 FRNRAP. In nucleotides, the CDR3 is TGTGCTAGTGGTTTTGGAGGGGAGCACACAGATACGCAGTATTTT. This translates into CASGFGGEHTDTQYF. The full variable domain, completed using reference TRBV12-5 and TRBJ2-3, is DARVTQTPRHKVTEMGQEVTMRCQPILGHNTVFWYRQTMMQGLELLAYFRNRAPLDDSGMPKDRFSAEMPDATLATLKIQPSEPRDSAVYFCASGFGGEHTDTQYFGPGTRLTVL.

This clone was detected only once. The CDR3 sequence: CASSRSQTSVGYNEQFF. In DNA form, the CDR3 reads TGCGCCAGCAGCCGGTCCCAGACTAGCGTCGGCTACAATGAGCAGTTCTTC. The genes are TRBV5-1 and TRBJ2-1; 8 bases align to TRBD2. Germline trimming cut 4 bases from V and 3 bases from J; bases unmatched to any gene: 12. Germline lookup yields CDR1 SGHRS and CDR2 YFSETQ. The length of the CDR3 is 17 residues.

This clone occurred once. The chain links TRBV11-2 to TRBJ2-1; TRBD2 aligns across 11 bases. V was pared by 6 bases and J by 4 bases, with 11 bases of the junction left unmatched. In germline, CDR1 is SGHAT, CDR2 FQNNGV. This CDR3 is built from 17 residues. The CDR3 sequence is CASSLIFSSGGYNEQFF. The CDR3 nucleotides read TGTGCCAGCAGTTTGATCTTCTCTAGCGGGGGGTACAATGAGCAGTTCTTC.

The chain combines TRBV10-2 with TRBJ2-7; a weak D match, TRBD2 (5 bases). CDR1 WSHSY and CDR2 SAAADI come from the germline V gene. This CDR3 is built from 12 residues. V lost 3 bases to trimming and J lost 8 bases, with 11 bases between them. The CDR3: CASSEEGWQQYF. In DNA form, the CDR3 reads TGCGCCAGCAGTGAAGAGGGATGGCAGCAGTACTTC.

This CDR3 is CASSSVSGVADTQYF. The CDR3 coding sequence is TGTGCCAGCAGCTCTGTTTCAGGGGTTGCTGATACGCAGTATTTT. The chain employs TRBV7-3 and TRBJ2-3, with D possibly matching TRBD1 (6 bases). Trimming cost V 4 bases and J 6 bases, with 17 bases left between them. This CDR3 comprises 15 residues. The germline V gene encodes CDR1 SGHTA and CDR2 FQGTGA.

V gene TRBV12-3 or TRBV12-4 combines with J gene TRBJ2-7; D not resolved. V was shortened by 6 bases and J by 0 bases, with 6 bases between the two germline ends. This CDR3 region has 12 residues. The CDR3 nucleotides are TGTGCCAGCAGCTCTCTCTCCTACGAGCAGTACTTC. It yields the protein CASSSLSYEQYF.

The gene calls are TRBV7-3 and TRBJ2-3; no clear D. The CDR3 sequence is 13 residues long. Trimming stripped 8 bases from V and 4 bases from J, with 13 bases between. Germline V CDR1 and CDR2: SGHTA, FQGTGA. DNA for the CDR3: TGTGCCAGCGGTTCACGAGGATCAGATACGCAGTATTTT. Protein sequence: CASGSRGSDTQYF.

The CDR3 spells CASTSGRAYEQYF. The CDR3 bases are TGTGCCTCCACCTCAGGGCGAGCCTACGAGCAGTACTTC. The chain uses TRBV10-3 and TRBJ2-7; TRBD1 is a possible D gene (5 bases). Trimming removed 11 bases at V and 2 bases at J, with 16 bases between. The germline gives CDR1 ENHRY, CDR2 SYGVKD. The CDR3 has 13 amino acids.

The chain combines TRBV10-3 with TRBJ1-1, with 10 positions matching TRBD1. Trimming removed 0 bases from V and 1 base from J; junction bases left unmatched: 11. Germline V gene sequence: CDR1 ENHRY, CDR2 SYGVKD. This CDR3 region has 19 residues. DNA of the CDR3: TGTGCCATCAGTGAGTCTCGTCCGGACAGGGGGGCTGGGAACACTGAAGCTTTCTTT. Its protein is CAISESRPDRGAGNTEAFF.

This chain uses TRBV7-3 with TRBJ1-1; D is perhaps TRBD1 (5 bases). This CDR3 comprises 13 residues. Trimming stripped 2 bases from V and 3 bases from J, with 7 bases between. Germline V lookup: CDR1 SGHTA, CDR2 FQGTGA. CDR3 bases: TGTGCCAGCAGCTTACAGGGTTACACTGAAGCTTTCTTT. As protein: CASSLQGYTEAFF.

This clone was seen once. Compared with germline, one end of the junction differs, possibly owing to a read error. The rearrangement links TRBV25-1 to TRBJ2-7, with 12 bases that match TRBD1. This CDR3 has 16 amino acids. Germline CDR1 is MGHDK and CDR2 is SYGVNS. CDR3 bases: TGTGCCAGCAGTGCCATGGGGACAGGGGGCTCCAACGAGCAGTACTTC. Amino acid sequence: CASSAMGTGGSNEQYF.

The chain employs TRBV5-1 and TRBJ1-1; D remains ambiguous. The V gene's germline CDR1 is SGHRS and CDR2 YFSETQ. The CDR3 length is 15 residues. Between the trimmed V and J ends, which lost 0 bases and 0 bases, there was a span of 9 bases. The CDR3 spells CASSLVGVLNTEAFF. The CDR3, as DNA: TGCGCCAGCAGCTTGGTCGGAGTATTGAACACTGAAGCTTTCTTT.

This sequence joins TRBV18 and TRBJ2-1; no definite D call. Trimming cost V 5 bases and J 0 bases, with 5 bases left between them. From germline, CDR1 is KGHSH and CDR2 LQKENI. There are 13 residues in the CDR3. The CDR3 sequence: CASSESSYNEQFF. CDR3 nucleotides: TGTGCCAGCTCAGAGAGCTCCTACAATGAGCAGTTCTTC.

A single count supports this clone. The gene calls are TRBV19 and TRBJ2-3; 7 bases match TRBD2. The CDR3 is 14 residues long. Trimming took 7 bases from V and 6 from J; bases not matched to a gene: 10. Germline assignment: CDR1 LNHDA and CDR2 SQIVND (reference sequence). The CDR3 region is CASKLLASGDTQYF. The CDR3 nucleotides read TGTGCCAGTAAACTACTAGCGAGTGGGGATACGCAGTATTTT.